Shown below are 30 T cell receptor beta chains from a single sample sequenced in a study of cytomegalovirus exposure and HLA in healthy donors. The PCR was carried out with 60 Vbeta primers and 13 Jbeta primers. Some clones are missing from TCRdb's copy, which holds only in-frame ones; the method was immunoSEQ multiplex PCR. The sample lists under 150,000 clones; 65% to 80% were seen once. Material for sequencing was PBMCs. The receptors originated from a male donor in good health and CMV-seropositive.

The rearrangement uses TRBV5-1 and TRBJ2-3; the D gene is possibly TRBD1 (6 bases). The CDR3 runs 14 residues. V dropped 4 bases and J dropped 2 bases, with 11 bases sitting between them. Germline V gene lookup returns CDR1 SGHRS and CDR2 YFSETQ. CDR3 amino acids: CASSAQGPTDTQYF. CDR3 DNA: TGCGCCAGCAGCGCACAGGGACCCACAGATACGCAGTATTTT. The whole variable domain, remainder taken from reference TRBV5-1 and TRBJ2-3, is KAGVTQTPRYLIKTRGQQVTLSCSPISGHRSVSWYQQTPGQGLQFLFEYFSETQRNKGNFPGRFSGRQFSNSRSEMNVSTLELGDSALYLCASSAQGPTDTQYFGPGTRLTVL.

This sequence joins TRBV7-8 and TRBJ2-3; D is uncertain. Germline V gives CDR1 SGHVS, CDR2 FQNEAQ. This CDR3 spans 16 amino acids. With 2 bases removed from V and 0 bases from J, the gap between germline ends came to 12 bases. The CDR3 DNA reads TGTGCCAGCAGCTTACAACTTCGGTCTAGCACAGATACGCAGTATTTT. Its translation is CASSLQLRSSTDTQYF.

The J gene is TRBJ2-7, the V gene TRBV19; 7 nucleotides align to TRBD2. CDR1 is LNHDA, CDR2 SQIVND, per germline (reference sequence). V gave up 4 bases and J gave up 2 bases; unmatched junction bases: 5. The CDR3 contains 14 residues. This chain's CDR3 is CASSTNAGAYEQYF. The CDR3 region has the DNA TGTGCCAGTAGTACGAACGCGGGAGCCTACGAGCAGTACTTC.

The V and J genes are TRBV5-1 and TRBJ2-7, with 8 positions matching TRBD1. The CDR3 consists of 16 residues. Germline trimming cut 4 bases from V and 3 bases from J; bases unmatched to any gene: 12. CDR1 and CDR2 from the germline V gene are SGHRS and YFSETQ. In DNA, the CDR3 is TGCGCCAGCAGCCTGGCCCTGACAGGGGAAAACTACGAGCAGTACTTC. Its translation is CASSLALTGENYEQYF.

This clone appeared once. J is TRBJ2-1 and V is TRBV15; 12 bases align to TRBD2. CDR1 and CDR2 (germline): LNHNV, YYDKDF (reference sequence). This CDR3 spans 16 amino acids. Trimming at V came to 2 bases and at J to 9 bases, leaving 8 bases not matched to a gene. CDR3 sequence: CATSRLAGGPFIEQFF. The DNA of the CDR3 is TGTGCCACCAGCAGACTAGCGGGGGGGCCTTTTATTGAGCAGTTCTTC.

This clone was found once. J is TRBJ1-1 and V is TRBV27, with D tentatively TRBD1 (5 bases). CDR1 and CDR2 from the germline V gene are MNHEY and SMNVEV (reference sequence). V dropped 0 bases and J dropped 7 bases, with 9 bases sitting between them. The CDR3 extends over 13 amino acids. CDR3 DNA: TGTGCCAGCAGTTTATCCCCAGGGCTTGAAGCTTTCTTT. Translating gives CASSLSPGLEAFF.

The chain uses TRBV5-1 and TRBJ2-7; TRBD2 matches 8 bases. The CDR3 loop spans 15 amino acids. J gave up 3 bases and V 0 bases, and 5 bases lay outside the gene matches. Per the germline V gene, CDR1 is SGHRS and CDR2 is YFSETQ. CDR3 nucleotides: TGCGCCAGCAGCTTGGTCGGTAGCGGGATCTACGAGCAGTACTTC. It translates to CASSLVGSGIYEQYF.

The gene calls are TRBV18 and TRBJ2-3; 8 bases fit TRBD1. Losses at the gene ends were 6 bases for V and 4 bases for J; bases not matched to a gene: 12. Per germline, CDR1 KGHSH and CDR2 LQKENI. This CDR3 is 16 amino acids long. Here the CDR3 reads CASSPVTTGVADTQYF. The CDR3 DNA reads as TGTGCCAGCTCTCCCGTGACGACAGGGGTAGCAGATACGCAGTATTTT. Using reference TRBV18 and TRBJ2-3 for the parts outside the CDR3, the full variable domain is NAGVMQNPRHLVRRRGQEARLRCSPMKGHSHVYWYRQLPEEGLKFMVYLQKENIIDESGMPKERFSAEFPKEGPSILRIQQVVRGDSAAYFCASSPVTTGVADTQYFGPGTRLTVL.

The table lists this clone with a few counts. The chain employs TRBV19 and TRBJ2-7; no definite D call. CDR1 and CDR2 from the germline V gene are LNHDA and SQIVND (reference sequence). The length of the CDR3 is 15 residues. The germline V and J ends were trimmed by 3 bases and 3 bases, with 15 bases remaining between them. The CDR3 DNA follows: TGTGCCAGTAGTATTGAGGTACGGCCCTTCTACGAGCAGTACTTC. Translation gives CASSIEVRPFYEQYF. The whole variable domain, filled in from reference TRBV19 and TRBJ2-7, reads DGGITQSPKYLFRKEGQNVTLSCEQNLNHDAMYWYRQDPGQGLRLIYYSQIVNDFQKGDIAEGYSVSREKKESFPLTVTSAQKNPTAFYLCASSIEVRPFYEQYFGPGTRLTVT.

The chain uses TRBV5-6 and TRBJ2-2, with TRBD2 identical over 7 bases. CDR1 is SGHDT, CDR2 YYEEEE, per germline. This CDR3 has 16 amino acids. V shed 4 bases, J shed 5 bases, and the junction held 11 bases outside the gene matches. CDR3 bases: TGTGCCAGCAGCGTTCTGGGACTACCCTTAACCGGGGAGCTGTTTTTT. Its translation is CASSVLGLPLTGELFF.

There are a few counts of this clone. The chain has TRBV19 and TRBJ1-2, with D uncertain. Trimming stripped 7 bases from V and 4 bases from J, with 13 bases between. Germline V lookup: CDR1 LNHDA, CDR2 SQIVND (reference sequence). This CDR3 contains 13 residues. The CDR3 DNA sequence: TGTGCCAGTAACGACATGGGGAGCTATGGCTACACCTTC. Protein sequence: CASNDMGSYGYTF.

The gene calls are TRBV7-3 and TRBJ2-3, with TRBD2 identical over 13 bases. This CDR3 has 15 amino acids. J lost 4 bases, V lost 5 bases, and 3 bases had no gene match. CDR1 SGHTA and CDR2 FQGTGA come from the germline V gene. CDR3 DNA sequence: TGTGCCAGCAGCATAGGACTAGCGGGGGCAGATACGCAGTATTTT. It yields the protein CASSIGLAGADTQYF. Using reference TRBV7-3 and TRBJ2-3 for the parts outside the CDR3, the full variable domain is GAGVSQTPSNKVTEKGKYVELRCDPISGHTALYWYRQSLGQGPEFLIYFQGTGAADDSGLPNDRFFAVRPEGSVSTLKIQRTERGDSAVYLCASSIGLAGADTQYFGPGTRLTVL.

This rearrangement joins TRBV28 to TRBJ1-2; TRBD1 matches at 7 bases. CDR1 and CDR2 from the germline V gene are MDHEN and SYDVKM. The CDR3 is 15 amino acids. J lost 2 bases, V lost 5 bases, and 8 bases had no gene match. The CDR3 reads CASSTSGTANYGYTF. CDR3 in DNA: TGTGCCAGCAGTACCTCCGGGACAGCAAACTATGGCTACACCTTC.

The chain links TRBV18 to TRBJ2-7; TRBD1 aligns across 7 bases. In germline, CDR1 is KGHSH, CDR2 LQKENI. With 3 bases clipped from V and 3 bases from J, the junction kept 5 bases outside the gene matches. The CDR3 consists of 14 residues. Here the CDR3 reads CASSPGTAFYEQYF. The CDR3 DNA follows: TGTGCCAGCTCACCCGGGACAGCATTCTACGAGCAGTACTTC.

The rearrangement uses TRBV5-4 and TRBJ2-7; tentatively, D is TRBD2 (6 bases). From germline, CDR1 is SGHNT and CDR2 YYREEE (reference sequence). CDR3 size: 15 residues. Between the trimmed V and J ends, which lost 0 bases and 4 bases, there was a span of 14 bases. CDR3 region: CASSLGGDGVYEQYF. CDR3 nucleotides: TGTGCCAGCAGCTTGGGGGGGGACGGGGTGTACGAGCAGTACTTC.

This chain joins TRBV6-6 and TRBJ2-1; 7 nucleotides agree with TRBD2. There are 16 residues in the CDR3. The germline V gene encodes CDR1 MNHNY and CDR2 SVGAGI (reference sequence). V lost 2 bases, J lost 4 bases, and 8 bases stayed unmatched. CDR3 region: CASSYASASGYNEQFF. CDR3 in DNA: TGTGCCAGCAGTTACGCCTCGGCTAGCGGTTACAATGAGCAGTTCTTC.

The CDR3 is CASTLSGGGGALASTDTQYF. The CDR3 DNA reads as TGCGCCAGCACCCTCTCTGGGGGCGGGGGGGCCCTTGCTAGCACAGATACGCAGTATTTT. V is TRBV23-1 and J is TRBJ2-3; 9 positions match TRBD2. TRBV23-1 belongs to the ORF category, with a function that is uncertain. V shed 7 bases, J shed 0 bases, and the junction held 20 bases outside the gene matches. The CDR3 consists of 20 residues.

The genes are TRBV12-5 and TRBJ2-7; TRBD1 is a possible D gene (5 bases). Deletions cut 9 bases from V and 3 bases from J, with 15 bases between. CDR3 length: 13 amino acids. The germline V gene has CDR1 LGHNT and CDR2 FRNRAP. The chain's CDR3 is CARTVGPDYEQYF. CDR3 bases: TGTGCTAGGACGGTGGGGCCTGACTACGAGCAGTACTTC.

The CDR3 nucleotides are TGTGCCAGCAGCTTGCCGGCGGGGGGCACAGATACGCAGTATTTT. This gives the protein CASSLPAGGTDTQYF. The chain couples TRBV5-4 to TRBJ2-3; TRBD2 aligns across 7 bases. V was clipped by 1 base and J by 1 base; unmatched bases: 3. This CDR3 spans 15 amino acids. The V gene's germline CDR1 is SGHNT and CDR2 YYREEE (reference sequence).

This clone was seen once. The chain combines TRBV5-6 with TRBJ1-1; 11 positions agree with TRBD1. After removal of 2 bases from V and 5 bases from J, the junction contained 8 bases not matched to a gene. CDR3 size: 16 residues. Per the germline V gene, CDR1 is SGHDT and CDR2 is YYEEEE. The CDR3 loop reads CASSFGTGGRYTEAFF. CDR3 in DNA: TGTGCCAGCAGCTTCGGGACAGGGGGTCGGTATACTGAAGCTTTCTTT. Looking up the rest from reference TRBV5-6 and TRBJ1-1 gives the full variable domain: DAGVTQSPTHLIKTRGQQVTLRCSPKSGHDTVSWYQQALGQGPQFIFQYYEEEERQRGNFPDRFSGHQFPNYSSELNVNALLLGDSALYLCASSFGTGGRYTEAFFGQGTRLTVV.

The chain combines TRBV6-5 with TRBJ2-5; D not certain. Looked up from germline, CDR1 is MNHEY and CDR2 is SVGAGI. The CDR3 is made up of 14 amino acids. Between the trimmed V and J ends, which lost 7 bases and 0 bases, there was a span of 12 bases. DNA of the CDR3: TGTGCCAGCATTGCAGCGCAGTACCAAGAGACCCAGTACTTC. This translates into CASIAAQYQETQYF.

The chain uses TRBV19 and TRBJ1-2; no reliable D call. There are 12 residues in the CDR3. V gave up 7 bases and J gave up 4 bases, with 10 bases separating them. The germline V gene has CDR1 LNHDA and CDR2 SQIVND (reference sequence). The CDR3 loop reads CASNSPFYGYTF. The CDR3 DNA is TGTGCCAGTAACTCCCCCTTCTATGGCTACACCTTC.

The chain is built from TRBV7-9 and TRBJ1-5; D unclear. The CDR3 extends over 13 amino acids. Trimming left V 4 bases short and J 6 bases short, with 10 bases between. Germline-derived CDR1 and CDR2 are SEHNR and FQNEAQ (reference sequence). CDR3 nucleotides: TGTGCCAGCAGCTCCGACGGAGGTCAGCCCCAGCATTTT. Residues: CASSSDGGQPQHF.

The chain has TRBV5-1 and TRBJ1-2; D call uncertain. Germline V gene sequence: CDR1 SGHRS, CDR2 YFSETQ. The CDR3 runs to 15 residues. V shed 5 bases and J shed 4 bases, with 18 bases lying between them. CDR3 nucleotide sequence: TGCGCCAGCAGACTCACGATCAGGTATCTCTATGGCTACACCTTC. Translated: CASRLTIRYLYGYTF.

This chain joins TRBV7-9 and TRBJ1-2; D is undetermined. Germline V lookup: CDR1 SEHNR, CDR2 FQNEAQ (reference sequence). Between the trimmed V and J ends, which lost 2 bases and 8 bases, there was a span of 15 bases. The CDR3 runs 14 residues. The CDR3 sequence: CASSLKGDVGGYTF. The CDR3 coding sequence is TGTGCCAGCAGCTTAAAGGGAGACGTTGGAGGCTACACCTTC.

This clone appeared a single time. The chain joins TRBV18 to TRBJ2-1; D is unclear. The V gene's germline CDR1 is KGHSH and CDR2 LQKENI. The ends were cut back, 0 bases at V and 7 bases at J, with 19 bases in the middle. The CDR3 extends over 17 amino acids. In nucleotides, the CDR3 is TGTGCCAGCTCACCACCGCTCGTAGCCGGCAGTACTAATGAGCAGTTCTTC. This encodes CASSPPLVAGSTNEQFF. The complete variable domain, with remaining parts taken from reference TRBV18 and TRBJ2-1, reads NAGVMQNPRHLVRRRGQEARLRCSPMKGHSHVYWYRQLPEEGLKFMVYLQKENIIDESGMPKERFSAEFPKEGPSILRIQQVVRGDSAAYFCASSPPLVAGSTNEQFFGPGTRLTVL.

This clone has more than one count but fewer than ten. The J gene is TRBJ2-3, the V gene TRBV11-2; D gene uncertain. Trimming removed 4 bases at V and 6 bases at J, with 8 bases between. The CDR3 consists of 12 residues. Germline V gene data show CDR1 as SGHAT and CDR2 as FQNNGV. This CDR3 is CASSYFEDTQYF. The CDR3 coding sequence is TGTGCCAGCAGCTATTTCGAGGATACGCAGTATTTT.

The chain couples TRBV6-1 to TRBJ1-5; D might be TRBD1 (6 bases). The CDR3 loop spans 14 amino acids. V dropped 6 bases and J dropped 1 base, with 10 bases sitting between them. CDR1 MNHNS and CDR2 SASEGT come from the germline V gene. Written as DNA, the CDR3 is TGTGCCAGCAGACTCACAGGGAGCAATCAGCCCCAGCATTTT. It yields the protein CASRLTGSNQPQHF.

This rearrangement joins TRBV10-3 to TRBJ2-7; D might be TRBD2 (5 bases). V was cut by 6 bases and J by 9 bases, with 21 bases left in between. Germline V gives CDR1 ENHRY, CDR2 SYGVKD. The CDR3 totals 14 residues. CDR3 sequence: CAISSEKGPRAQYF. CDR3 in DNA: TGTGCCATCAGCTCCGAGAAGGGCCCGCGGGCGCAGTACTTC.

The chain recombines TRBV12-5 with TRBJ1-1; 8 bases align to TRBD1. The CDR3 spans 15 residues. Germline loops: CDR1 LGHNT, CDR2 FRNRAP. J gave up 5 bases and V 5 bases, and 10 bases lay outside the gene matches. CDR3 region: CASGTTGQGRTEAFF. In DNA form, the CDR3 reads TGTGCTAGTGGTACGACTGGACAGGGTCGTACTGAAGCTTTCTTT.